The source of this TCR beta chain is a study of control samples from healthy donors and cancer patients. Profiled with immunoSEQ multiplex PCR; TCRdb holds only in-frame clones, not every one. The table lists around 70,000 clones, 83% of them singletons. CDR3 length equals 15 residues. Germline CDR1 and CDR2: MNHEY and SVGAGI. The V and J ends lost 6 bases and 2 bases, in that order; junction bases with no gene match: 7. Sequenced material: blood. This TCR came from a man between 60 and 75 years old in good health. The chain has TRBV6-5 and TRBJ1-3, with TRBD1 matching 7 bases. The CDR3 loop reads CASSRADRAGNTIYF. The CDR3 DNA reads as TGTGCCAGCAGCCGCGCCGACAGGGCTGGAAACACCATATATTTT.